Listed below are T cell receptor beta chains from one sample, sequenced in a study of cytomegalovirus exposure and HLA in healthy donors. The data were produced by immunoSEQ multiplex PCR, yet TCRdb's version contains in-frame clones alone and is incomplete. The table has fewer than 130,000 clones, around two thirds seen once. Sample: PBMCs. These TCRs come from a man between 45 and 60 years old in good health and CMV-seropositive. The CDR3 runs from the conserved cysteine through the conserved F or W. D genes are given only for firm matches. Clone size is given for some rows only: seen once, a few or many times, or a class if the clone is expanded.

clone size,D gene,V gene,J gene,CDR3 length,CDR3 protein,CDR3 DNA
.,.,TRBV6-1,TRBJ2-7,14,CASSSITLPVEQYF,TGTGCCAGCAGCTCAATTACCCTCCCGGTGGAGCAGTACTTC
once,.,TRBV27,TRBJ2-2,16,CASSLLAGRPTGELFF,TGTGCCAGCAGTTTATTGGCAGGGAGGCCCACCGGGGAGCTGTTTTTT
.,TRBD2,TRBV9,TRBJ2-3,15,CASSTSGGAGDTQYF,TGTGCCAGCAGTACTAGCGGGGGGGCGGGGGATACGCAGTATTTT
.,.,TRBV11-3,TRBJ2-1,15,CASSLDSSSYNEQFF,TGTGCCAGCAGCTTAGACTCGAGCTCCTACAATGAGCAGTTCTTC
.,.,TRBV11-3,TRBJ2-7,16,CASSLKIPVHAHEQYF,TGTGCCAGCAGCTTAAAGATTCCGGTCCATGCCCACGAGCAGTACTTC
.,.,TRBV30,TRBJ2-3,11,CASGTLDTQYF,TGTGCCTCCGGGACTTTAGATACGCAGTATTTT
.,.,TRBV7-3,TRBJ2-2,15,CASSPRLGDTGELFF,TGTGCCAGCAGCCCGAGACTAGGAGACACCGGGGAGCTGTTTTTT
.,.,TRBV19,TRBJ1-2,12,CASRQGGYGYTF,TGTGCCAGTAGGCAGGGAGGCTATGGCTACACCTTC
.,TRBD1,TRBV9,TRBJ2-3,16,CASSLGTGAKTDTQYF,TGTGCCAGCAGCCTCGGGACAGGGGCGAAAACAGATACGCAGTATTTT
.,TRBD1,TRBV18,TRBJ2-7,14,CASSPWGQGNEQYF,TGTGCCAGCTCACCATGGGGACAGGGGAACGAGCAGTACTTC
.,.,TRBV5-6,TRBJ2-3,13,CASSLTGSHTQYF,TGTGCCAGCAGCCTAACCGGGAGTCATACGCAGTATTTT
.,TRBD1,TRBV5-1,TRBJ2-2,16,CASSPGWQGATGELFF,TGCGCCAGCAGCCCCGGGTGGCAGGGGGCAACCGGGGAGCTGTTTTTT
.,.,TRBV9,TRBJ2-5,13,CASSDDSPETQYF,TGTGCCAGCAGCGACGACAGTCCCGAGACCCAGTACTTC
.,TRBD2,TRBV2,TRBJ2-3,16,CASKGREVYRRDTQYF,TGTGCCAGCAAAGGGAGGGAGGTTTATAGAAGGGATACGCAGTATTTT
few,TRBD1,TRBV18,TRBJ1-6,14,CASSPDRAGSPLHF,TGTGCCAGCTCACCGGACAGGGCAGGATCACCCCTCCACTTT
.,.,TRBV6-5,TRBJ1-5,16,CASSYSGGFGNQPQHF,TGTGCCAGCAGTTACTCGGGAGGGTTTGGCAATCAGCCCCAGCATTTT
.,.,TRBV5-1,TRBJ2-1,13,CASSFLSGDEQFF,TGCGCCAGCAGCTTCCTTAGTGGAGATGAGCAGTTCTTC
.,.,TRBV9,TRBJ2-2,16,CASSPSSGANTGELFF,TGTGCCAGCAGCCCCTCGAGCGGCGCGAACACCGGGGAGCTGTTTTTT
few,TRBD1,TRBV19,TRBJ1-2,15,CATGSGQGYSNGYTF,TGTGCCACGGGGTCGGGACAGGGGTATTCGAATGGCTACACCTTC
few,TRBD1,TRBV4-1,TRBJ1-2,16,CASSHQRTGPNYGYTF,TGCGCCAGCAGCCACCAACGGACAGGTCCCAACTATGGCTACACCTTC
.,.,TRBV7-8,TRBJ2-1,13,CASSRTRANEQFF,TGTGCCAGCAGCCGGACCAGGGCTAATGAGCAGTTCTTC
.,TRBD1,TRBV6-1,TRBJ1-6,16,CASSEYGQGYNSPLHF,TGTGCCAGCAGTGAGTACGGACAGGGCTATAATTCACCCCTCCACTTT
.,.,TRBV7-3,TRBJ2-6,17,CASSSGGLYSGANVLTF,TGTGCCAGCAGCTCTGGAGGACTGTACTCTGGGGCCAACGTCCTGACTTTC
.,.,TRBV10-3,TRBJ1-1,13,CAIRAGWSTEAFF,TGTGCCATCAGAGCAGGGTGGAGCACTGAAGCTTTCTTT
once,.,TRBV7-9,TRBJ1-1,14,CASSRLMGGTEAFF,TGTGCCAGCAGCCGCTTAATGGGAGGGACTGAAGCTTTCTTT
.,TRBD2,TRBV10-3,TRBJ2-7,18,CAISESKQGSGSGGEQYF,TGTGCCATCAGTGAGTCGAAGCAGGGGAGCGGGAGTGGTGGAGAGCAGTACTTC
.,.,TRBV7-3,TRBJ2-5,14,CASSLTGAGETQYF,TGTGCCAGCAGCTTAACCGGGGCGGGGGAGACCCAGTACTTC
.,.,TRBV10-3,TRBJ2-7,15,CAISEDSSLSYEQYF,TGTGCCATCAGTGAGGACAGCTCCCTCTCCTACGAGCAGTACTTC
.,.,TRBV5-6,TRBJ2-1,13,CASSVSIWSEQFF,TGTGCCAGCAGCGTGTCCATCTGGAGTGAGCAGTTCTTC